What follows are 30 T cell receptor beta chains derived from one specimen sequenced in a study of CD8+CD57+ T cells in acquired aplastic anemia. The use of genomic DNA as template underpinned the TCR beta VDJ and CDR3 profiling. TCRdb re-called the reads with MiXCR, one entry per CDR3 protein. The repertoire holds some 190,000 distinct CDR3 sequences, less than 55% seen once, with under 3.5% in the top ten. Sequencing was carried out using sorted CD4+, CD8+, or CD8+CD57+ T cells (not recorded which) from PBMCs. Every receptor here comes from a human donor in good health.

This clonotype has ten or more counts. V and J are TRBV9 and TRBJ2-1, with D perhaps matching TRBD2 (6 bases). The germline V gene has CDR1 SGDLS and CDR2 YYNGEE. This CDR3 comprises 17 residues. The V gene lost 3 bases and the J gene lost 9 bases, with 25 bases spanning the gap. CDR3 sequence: CASSAKLQGGSRGEQFF. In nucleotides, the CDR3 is TGTGCCAGCAGCGCCAAACTCCAGGGAGGCTCTCGTGGTGAGCAGTTCTTC.

The CDR3 sequence is CSVEMGQGGYTF. CDR3 sequence (DNA): TGCAGCGTAGAGATGGGACAGGGTGGCTACACCTTC. The chain is built from TRBV29-1 and TRBJ1-2, with TRBD1 matching over 9 bases. V lost 6 bases, J lost 7 bases, and 6 bases stayed unmatched. CDR1 and CDR2 from the germline V gene are SQVTM and ANQGSEA. The CDR3 covers 12 residues.

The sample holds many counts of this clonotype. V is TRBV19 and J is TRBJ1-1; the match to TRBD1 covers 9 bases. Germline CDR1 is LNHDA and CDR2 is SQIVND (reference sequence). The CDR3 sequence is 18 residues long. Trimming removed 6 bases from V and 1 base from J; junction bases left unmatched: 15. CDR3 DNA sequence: TGTGCCAGTAGGAGGAGACCGGGACAGGGTCCTGCGAACACTGAAGCTTTCTTT. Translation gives CASRRRPGQGPANTEAFF. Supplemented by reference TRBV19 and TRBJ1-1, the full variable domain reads DGGITQSPKYLFRKEGQNVTLSCEQNLNHDAMYWYRQDPGQGLRLIYYSQIVNDFQKGDIAEGYSVSREKKESFPLTVTSAQKNPTAFYLCASRRRPGQGPANTEAFFGQGTRLTVV.

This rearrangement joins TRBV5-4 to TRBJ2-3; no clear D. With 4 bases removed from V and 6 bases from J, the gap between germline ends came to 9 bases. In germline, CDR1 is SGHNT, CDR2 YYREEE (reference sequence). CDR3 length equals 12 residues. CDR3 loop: CASSHTQDTQYF. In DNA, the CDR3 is TGTGCCAGCAGCCACACCCAGGATACGCAGTATTTT.

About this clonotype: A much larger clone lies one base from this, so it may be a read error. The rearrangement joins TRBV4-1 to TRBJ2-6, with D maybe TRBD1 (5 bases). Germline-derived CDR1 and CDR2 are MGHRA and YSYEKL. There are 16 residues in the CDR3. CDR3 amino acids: CASSQKLVSGANALTF. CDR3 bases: TGCGCCAGCAGCCAAAAACTTGTCTCTGGGGCCAACGCCCTGACTTTC.

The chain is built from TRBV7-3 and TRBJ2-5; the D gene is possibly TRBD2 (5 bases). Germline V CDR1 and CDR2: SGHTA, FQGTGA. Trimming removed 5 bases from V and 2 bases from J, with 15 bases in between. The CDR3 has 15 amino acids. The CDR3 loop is CASSTGNHAQETQYF. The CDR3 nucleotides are TGTGCCAGCAGCACCGGGAACCACGCGCAAGAGACCCAGTACTTC. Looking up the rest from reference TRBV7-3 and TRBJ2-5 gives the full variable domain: GAGVSQTPSNKVTEKGKYVELRCDPISGHTALYWYRQSLGQGPEFLIYFQGTGAADDSGLPNDRFFAVRPEGSVSTLKIQRTERGDSAVYLCASSTGNHAQETQYFGPGTRLLVL.

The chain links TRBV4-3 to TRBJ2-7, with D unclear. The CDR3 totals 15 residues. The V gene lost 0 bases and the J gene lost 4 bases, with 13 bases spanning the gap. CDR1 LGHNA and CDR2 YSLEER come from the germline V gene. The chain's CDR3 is CASSQDWGMAYEQYF. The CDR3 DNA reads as TGCGCCAGCAGCCAAGATTGGGGTATGGCGTACGAGCAGTACTTC.

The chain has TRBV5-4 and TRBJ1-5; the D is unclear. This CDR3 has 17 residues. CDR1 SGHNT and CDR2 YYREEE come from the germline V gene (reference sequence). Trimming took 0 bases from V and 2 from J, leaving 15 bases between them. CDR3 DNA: TGTGCCAGCAGCTTGGATTTCGGTGGCACCCGCAATCAGCCCCAGCATTTT. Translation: CASSLDFGGTRNQPQHF.

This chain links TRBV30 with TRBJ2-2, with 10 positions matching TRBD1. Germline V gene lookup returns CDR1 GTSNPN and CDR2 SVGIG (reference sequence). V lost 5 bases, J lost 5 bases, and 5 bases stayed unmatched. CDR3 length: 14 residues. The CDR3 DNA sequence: TGTGCCTGGGTGGGGGACAGGGGAACCGGGGAGCTGTTTTTT. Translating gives CAWVGDRGTGELFF.

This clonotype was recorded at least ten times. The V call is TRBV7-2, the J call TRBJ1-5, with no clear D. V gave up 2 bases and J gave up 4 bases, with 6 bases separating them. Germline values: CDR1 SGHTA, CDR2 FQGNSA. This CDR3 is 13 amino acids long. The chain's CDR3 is CASSLSFNQPQHF. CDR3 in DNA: TGTGCCAGCAGCTTAAGTTTTAATCAGCCCCAGCATTTT. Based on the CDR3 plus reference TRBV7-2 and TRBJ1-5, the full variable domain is GAGVSQSPSNKVTEKGKDVELRCDPISGHTALYWYRQSLGQGLEFLIYFQGNSAPDKSGLPSDRFSAERTGGSVSTLTIQRTQQEDSAVYLCASSLSFNQPQHFGDGTRLSIL.

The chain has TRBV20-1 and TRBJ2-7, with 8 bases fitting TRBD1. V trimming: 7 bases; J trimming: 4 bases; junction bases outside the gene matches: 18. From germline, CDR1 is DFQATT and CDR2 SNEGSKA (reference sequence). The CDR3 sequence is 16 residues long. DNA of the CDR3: TGCAGTGTACAACCACACGAGGGACAGGCCCCGTACGAGCAGTACTTC. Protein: CSVQPHEGQAPYEQYF.

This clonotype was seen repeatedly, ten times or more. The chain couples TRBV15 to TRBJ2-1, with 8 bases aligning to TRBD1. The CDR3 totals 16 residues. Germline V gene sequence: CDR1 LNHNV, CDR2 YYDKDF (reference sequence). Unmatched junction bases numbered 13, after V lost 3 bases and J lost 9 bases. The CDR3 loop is CATSRAGQGRVTEQFF. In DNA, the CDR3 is TGTGCCACCAGCAGGGCTGGACAGGGAAGGGTTACTGAGCAGTTCTTC.

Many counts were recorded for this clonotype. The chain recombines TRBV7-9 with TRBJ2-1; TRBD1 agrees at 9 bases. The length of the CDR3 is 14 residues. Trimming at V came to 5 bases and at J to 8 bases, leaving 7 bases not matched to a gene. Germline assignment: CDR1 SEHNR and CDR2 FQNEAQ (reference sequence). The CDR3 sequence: CASSKIRDRDEQFF. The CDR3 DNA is TGTGCCAGCAGCAAGATCCGGGACAGGGATGAGCAGTTCTTC.

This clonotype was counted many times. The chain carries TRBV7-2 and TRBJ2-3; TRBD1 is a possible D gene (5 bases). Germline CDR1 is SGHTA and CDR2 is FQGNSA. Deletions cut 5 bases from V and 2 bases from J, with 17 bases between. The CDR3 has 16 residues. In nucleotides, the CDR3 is TGTGCCAGCAGCCCCCGGGCAGGGTCGGTCACAGATACGCAGTATTTT. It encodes CASSPRAGSVTDTQYF.

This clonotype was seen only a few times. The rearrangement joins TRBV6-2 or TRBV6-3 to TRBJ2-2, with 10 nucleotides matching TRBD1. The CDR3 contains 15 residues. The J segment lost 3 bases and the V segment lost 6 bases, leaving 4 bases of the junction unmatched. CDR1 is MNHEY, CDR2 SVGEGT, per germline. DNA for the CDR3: TGTGCCAGCAGCAGGACAGGGGGAGACACCGGGGAGCTGTTTTTT. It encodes CASSRTGGDTGELFF.

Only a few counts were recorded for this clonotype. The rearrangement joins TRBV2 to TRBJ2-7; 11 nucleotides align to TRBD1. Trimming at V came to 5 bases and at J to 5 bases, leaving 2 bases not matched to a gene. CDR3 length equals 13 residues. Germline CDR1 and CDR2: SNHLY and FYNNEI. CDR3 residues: CASSWDRGNEQYF. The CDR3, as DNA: TGTGCCAGCAGTTGGGACAGGGGGAACGAGCAGTACTTC.

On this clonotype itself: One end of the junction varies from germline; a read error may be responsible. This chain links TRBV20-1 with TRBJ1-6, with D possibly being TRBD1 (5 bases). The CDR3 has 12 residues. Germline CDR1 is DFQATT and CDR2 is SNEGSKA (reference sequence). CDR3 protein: CSASTGASPLHF. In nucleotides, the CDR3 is TGCAGCGCTAGTACAGGCGCCTCACCCCTCCACTTT.

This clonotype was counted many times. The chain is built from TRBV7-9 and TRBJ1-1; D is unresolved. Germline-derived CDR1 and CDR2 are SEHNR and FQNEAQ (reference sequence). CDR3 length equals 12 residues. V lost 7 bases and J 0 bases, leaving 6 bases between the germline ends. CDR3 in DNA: TGTGCCAGCAACCCAGTGAACACTGAAGCTTTCTTT. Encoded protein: CASNPVNTEAFF. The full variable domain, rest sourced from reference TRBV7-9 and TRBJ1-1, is DTGVSQNPRHKITKRGQNVTFRCDPISEHNRLYWYRQTLGQGPEFLTYFQNEAQLEKSRLLSDRFSAERPKGSFSTLEIQRTEQGDSAMYLCASNPVNTEAFFGQGTRLTVV.

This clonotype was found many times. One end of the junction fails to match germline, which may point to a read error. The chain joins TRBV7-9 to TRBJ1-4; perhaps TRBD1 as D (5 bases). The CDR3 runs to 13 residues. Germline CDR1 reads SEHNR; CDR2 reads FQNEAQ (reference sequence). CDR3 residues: CASSLEGRRQRVF. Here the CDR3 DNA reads TGTGCCAGCAGCTTAGAGGGACGCCGACAAAGGGTTTTT.

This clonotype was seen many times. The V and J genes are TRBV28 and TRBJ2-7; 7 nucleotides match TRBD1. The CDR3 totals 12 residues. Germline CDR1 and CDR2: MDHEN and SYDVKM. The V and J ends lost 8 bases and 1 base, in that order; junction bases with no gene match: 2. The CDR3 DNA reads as TGTGCCAGCGGACAGGCTTCCTACGAGCAGTACTTC. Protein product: CASGQASYEQYF.

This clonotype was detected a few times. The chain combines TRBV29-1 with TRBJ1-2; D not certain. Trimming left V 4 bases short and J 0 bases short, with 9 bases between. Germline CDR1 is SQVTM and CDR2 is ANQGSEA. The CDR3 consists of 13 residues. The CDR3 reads CSVAQIANYGYTF. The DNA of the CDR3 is TGCAGCGTTGCTCAAATAGCTAACTATGGCTACACCTTC.

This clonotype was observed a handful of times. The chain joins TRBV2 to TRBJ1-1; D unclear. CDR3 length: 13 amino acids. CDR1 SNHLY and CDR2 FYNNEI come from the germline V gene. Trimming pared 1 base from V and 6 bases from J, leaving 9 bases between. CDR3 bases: TGTGCCAGCAGTGAAGGAGACTGGGCTGAAGCTTTCTTT. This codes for CASSEGDWAEAFF.

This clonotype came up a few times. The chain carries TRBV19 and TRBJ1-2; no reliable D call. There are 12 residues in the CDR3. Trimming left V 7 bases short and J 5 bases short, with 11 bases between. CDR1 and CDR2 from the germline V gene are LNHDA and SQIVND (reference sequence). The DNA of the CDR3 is TGTGCCAGTACGGACCCGGGATATGGCTACACCTTC. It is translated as CASTDPGYGYTF.

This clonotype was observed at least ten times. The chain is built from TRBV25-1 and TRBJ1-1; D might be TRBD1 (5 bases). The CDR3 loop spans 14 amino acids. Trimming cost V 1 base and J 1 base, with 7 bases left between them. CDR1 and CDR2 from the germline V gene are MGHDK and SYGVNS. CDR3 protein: CASSEWGGNTEAFF. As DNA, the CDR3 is TGTGCCAGCAGTGAATGGGGGGGGAACACTGAAGCTTTCTTT.

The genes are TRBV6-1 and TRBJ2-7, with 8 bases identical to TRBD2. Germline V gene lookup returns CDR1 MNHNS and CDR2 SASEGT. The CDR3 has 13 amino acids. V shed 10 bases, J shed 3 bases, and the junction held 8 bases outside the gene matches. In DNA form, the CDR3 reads TGTGCCACAGGGACACGGGGGGGCTACGAGCAGTACTTC. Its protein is CATGTRGGYEQYF.

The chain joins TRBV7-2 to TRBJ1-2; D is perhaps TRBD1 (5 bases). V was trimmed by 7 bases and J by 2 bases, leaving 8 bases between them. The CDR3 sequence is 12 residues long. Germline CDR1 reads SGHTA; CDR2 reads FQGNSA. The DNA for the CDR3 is TGTGCCAGCATCTCAGGGAACTATGGCTACACCTTC. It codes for CASISGNYGYTF.

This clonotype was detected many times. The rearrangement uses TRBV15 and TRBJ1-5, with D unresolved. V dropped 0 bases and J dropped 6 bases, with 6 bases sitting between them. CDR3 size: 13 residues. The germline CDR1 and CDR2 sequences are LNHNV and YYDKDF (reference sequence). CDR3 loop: CATSRDSGQPQHF. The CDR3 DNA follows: TGTGCCACCAGCAGAGATAGCGGTCAGCCCCAGCATTTT. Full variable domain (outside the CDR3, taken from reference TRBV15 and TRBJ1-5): DAMVIQNPRYQVTQFGKPVTLSCSQTLNHNVMYWYQQKSSQAPKLLFHYYDKDFNNEADTPDNFQSRRPNTSFCFLDIRSPGLGDTAMYLCATSRDSGQPQHFGDGTRLSIL.

CDR3 loop: CASSLASGPLDEQFF. CDR3 nucleotides: TGTGCCAGTAGTCTCGCCTCGGGGCCCTTGGATGAGCAGTTCTTC. The rearrangement links TRBV19 to TRBJ2-1; D assignment may be TRBD1 or TRBD2 (5 bases each). The CDR3 has 15 residues. The germline CDR1 and CDR2 sequences are LNHDA and SQIVND (reference sequence). The V end was cut by 5 bases, the J end by 8 bases, with 19 bases between. The full variable domain, rest sourced from reference TRBV19 and TRBJ2-1, is DGGITQSPKYLFRKEGQNVTLSCEQNLNHDAMYWYRQDPGQGLRLIYYSQIVNDFQKGDIAEGYSVSREKKESFPLTVTSAQKNPTAFYLCASSLASGPLDEQFFGPGTRLTVL.

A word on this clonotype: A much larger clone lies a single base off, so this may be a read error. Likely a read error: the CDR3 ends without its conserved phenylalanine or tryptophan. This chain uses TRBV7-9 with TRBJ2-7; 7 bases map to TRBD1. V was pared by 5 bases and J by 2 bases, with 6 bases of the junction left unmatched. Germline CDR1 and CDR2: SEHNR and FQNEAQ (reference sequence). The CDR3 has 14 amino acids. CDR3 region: CASSKGTETYEQYS. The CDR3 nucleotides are TGTGCCAGCAGCAAAGGGACAGAAACCTACGAGCAGTACTCC.

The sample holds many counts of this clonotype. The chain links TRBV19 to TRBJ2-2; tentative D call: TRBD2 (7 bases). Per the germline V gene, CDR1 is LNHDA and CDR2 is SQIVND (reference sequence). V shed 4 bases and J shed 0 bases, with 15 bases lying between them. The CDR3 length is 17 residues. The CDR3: CASSRRGGWTNTGELFF. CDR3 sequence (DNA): TGTGCCAGTAGTAGGAGGGGGGGGTGGACGAACACCGGGGAGCTGTTTTTT.